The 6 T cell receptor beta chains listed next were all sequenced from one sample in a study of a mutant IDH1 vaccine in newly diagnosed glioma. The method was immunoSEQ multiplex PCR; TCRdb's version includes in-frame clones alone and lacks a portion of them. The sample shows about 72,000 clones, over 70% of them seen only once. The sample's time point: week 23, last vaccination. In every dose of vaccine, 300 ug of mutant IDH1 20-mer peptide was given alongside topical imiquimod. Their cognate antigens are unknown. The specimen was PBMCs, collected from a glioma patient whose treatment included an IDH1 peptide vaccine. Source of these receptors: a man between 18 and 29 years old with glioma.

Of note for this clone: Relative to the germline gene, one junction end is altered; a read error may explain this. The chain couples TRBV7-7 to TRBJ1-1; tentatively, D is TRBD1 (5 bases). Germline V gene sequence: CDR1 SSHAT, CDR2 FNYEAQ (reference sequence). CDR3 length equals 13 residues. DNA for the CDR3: TGTGCTAGCAGCATTGACAGGAACACTGAAGCTTTCTTT. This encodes CASSIDRNTEAFF.

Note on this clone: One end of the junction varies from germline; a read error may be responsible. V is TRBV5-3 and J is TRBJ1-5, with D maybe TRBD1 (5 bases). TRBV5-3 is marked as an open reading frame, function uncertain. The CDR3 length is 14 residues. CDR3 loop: CARSLEGGNQPQHF. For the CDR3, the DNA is TGTGCCAGAAGTTTGGAAGGGGGCAATCAGCCCCAGCATTTT.

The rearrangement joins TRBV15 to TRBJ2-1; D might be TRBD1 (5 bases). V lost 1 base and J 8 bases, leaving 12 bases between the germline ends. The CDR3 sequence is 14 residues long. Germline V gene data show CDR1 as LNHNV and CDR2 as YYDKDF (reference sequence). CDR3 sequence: CATSRVQGADEQFF. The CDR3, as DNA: TGTGCCACCAGCAGAGTCCAGGGCGCAGATGAGCAGTTCTTC. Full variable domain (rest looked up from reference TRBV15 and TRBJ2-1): DAMVIQNPRYQVTQFGKPVTLSCSQTLNHNVMYWYQQKSSQAPKLLFHYYDKDFNNEADTPDNFQSRRPNTSFCFLDIRSPGLGDTAMYLCATSRVQGADEQFFGPGTRLTVL.

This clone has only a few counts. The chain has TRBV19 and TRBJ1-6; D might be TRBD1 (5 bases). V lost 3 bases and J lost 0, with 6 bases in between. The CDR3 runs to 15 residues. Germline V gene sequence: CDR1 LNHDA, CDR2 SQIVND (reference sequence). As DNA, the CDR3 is TGTGCCAGTAGTATTGGGGGCTCCTATAATTCACCCCTCCACTTT. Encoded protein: CASSIGGSYNSPLHF.

In nucleotides, the CDR3 is TGTGCCAGCTCACCGGTAGGGTCTGGGGCCAACGTCCTGACTTTC. It codes for CASSPVGSGANVLTF. This rearrangement joins TRBV18 to TRBJ2-6; D unclear. Germline CDR1 reads KGHSH; CDR2 reads LQKENI. The CDR3 is 15 residues long. The V end was cut by 3 bases, the J end by 1 base, with 7 bases between.

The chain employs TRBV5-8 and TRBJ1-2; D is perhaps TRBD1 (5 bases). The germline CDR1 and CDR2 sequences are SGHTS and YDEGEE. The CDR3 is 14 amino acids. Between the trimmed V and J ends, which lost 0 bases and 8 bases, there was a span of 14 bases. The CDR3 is CASSLGQGSEGYTF. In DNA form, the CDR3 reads TGTGCCAGCAGCTTGGGGCAGGGCTCAGAAGGCTACACCTTC.